Following are 32 T cell receptor beta chains from one sample sequenced in a study of neoadjuvant anti-PD-1 for oral cavity cancer. Libraries were prepared by immunoSEQ multiplex PCR; TCRdb keeps only in-frame clonotypes and omits some of them. This table has around 24,000 clones, 26% appearing once. Time point meaning: after neoadjuvant nivolumab, at surgical resection. The source was tumor tissue, collected after nivolumab (anti-PD-1) treatment. The receptors derive from a person aged 35-80 years with oral cavity squamous cell carcinoma.

This chain joins TRBV30 and TRBJ2-7; D may be TRBD1 (5 bases). This CDR3 comprises 14 residues. Germline CDR1 reads GTSNPN; CDR2 reads SVGIG (reference sequence). The V end lost 0 bases, the J end lost 3 bases, and 12 bases lay between the germline ends. CDR3 nucleotides: TGTGCCTGGAGTGTGTCACAGGCCAACTACGAGCAGTACTTC. Encoded protein: CAWSVSQANYEQYF.

The chain uses TRBV6-5 and TRBJ1-5; D may be TRBD1 (5 bases). Germline CDR1 reads MNHEY; CDR2 reads SVGAGI. This CDR3 is built from 12 residues. V was trimmed by 6 bases and J by 9 bases, leaving 12 bases between them. CDR3 nucleotide sequence: TGTGCCAGCAGCCGCGGGAGGGGGCCCCAGCATTTT. Translation gives CASSRGRGPQHF.

The rearrangement uses TRBV18 and TRBJ1-2; perhaps TRBD1 as D (5 bases). The CDR3 contains 15 residues. V lost 2 bases to trimming and J lost 3 bases, with 13 bases between them. Germline V CDR1 and CDR2: KGHSH, LQKENI. The CDR3 region is CASSPISGDDYGYTF. The CDR3 nucleotides read TGTGCCAGCTCACCAATTTCGGGGGACGACTATGGCTACACCTTC.

This clone has a handful of counts. The CDR3 nucleotides are TGTTCTAGCGGAACTATTACTACTAGCTCCTACGAGCAGTACTTC. It specifies CSSGTITTSSYEQYF. The rearrangement links TRBV28 to TRBJ2-7; TRBD2 agrees at 7 bases. CDR3 size: 15 residues. Germline values: CDR1 MDHEN, CDR2 SYDVKM.

The genes are TRBV5-1 and TRBJ2-6, with 8 bases identical to TRBD1. Unmatched junction bases numbered 4, after V lost 2 bases and J lost 3 bases. Germline lookup yields CDR1 SGHRS and CDR2 YFSETQ. This CDR3 has 16 amino acids. The CDR3 nucleotides are TGCGCCAGCAGCTTAACGACAGGGGTTGGGGCCAACGTCCTGACTTTC. The encoded protein is CASSLTTGVGANVLTF.

This clone was observed a few times. CDR3 sequence reads: CASRLILGSEQFF. The CDR3 region has the DNA TGTGCCAGCAGGTTAATACTAGGCAGTGAGCAGTTCTTC. The chain combines TRBV7-9 with TRBJ2-1; D might be TRBD2 (5 bases). Germline loops: CDR1 SEHNR, CDR2 FQNEAQ (reference sequence). Trimming pared 6 bases from V and 9 bases from J, leaving 15 bases between. CDR3 size: 13 residues.

DNA of the CDR3: TGTGCCAGTAGAACACTTGGACAGGGGTATAGCAATCAGCCCCAGCATTTT. The encoded protein is CASRTLGQGYSNQPQHF. V is TRBV19 and J is TRBJ1-5, with TRBD1 matching over 9 bases. The CDR3 contains 17 residues. The ends lost 6 bases at V and 0 bases at J; junction bases unmatched: 9. CDR1 is LNHDA, CDR2 SQIVND, per germline (reference sequence).

V usage is TRBV6-1 and J usage is TRBJ2-2; D perhaps matches TRBD1 (5 bases). Germline V gives CDR1 MNHNS, CDR2 SASEGT. This CDR3 region has 15 residues. V dropped 2 bases and J dropped 1 base, with 8 bases sitting between them. In DNA, the CDR3 is TGTGCCAGCAGTGAACGAAGGGGGAACACCGGGGAGCTGTTTTTT. It codes for CASSERRGNTGELFF.

The chain joins TRBV4-1 to TRBJ1-2, with a possible D match to TRBD1 (5 bases). Trimming removed 3 bases at V and 4 bases at J, with 18 bases between. The length of the CDR3 is 16 residues. In germline, CDR1 is MGHRA, CDR2 YSYEKL. The CDR3 reads CASSHSTVGHSYGYTF. Here the CDR3 DNA reads TGCGCCAGCAGCCACAGTACCGTGGGGCATAGCTATGGCTACACCTTC.

This chain links TRBV11-2 with TRBJ1-1; D remains ambiguous. Trimming removed 11 bases at V and 1 base at J, with 14 bases between. The CDR3 is made up of 13 amino acids. The germline CDR1 and CDR2 sequences are SGHAT and FQNNGV. The CDR3 spells CAGQPQPNTEAFF. CDR3 sequence (DNA): TGTGCCGGGCAGCCACAGCCGAACACTGAAGCTTTCTTT. The full variable domain, its missing parts supplied by reference TRBV11-2 and TRBJ1-1, is EAGVAQSPRYKIIEKRQSVAFWCNPISGHATLYWYQQILGQGPKLLIQFQNNGVVDDSQLPKDRFSAERLKGVDSTLKIQPAKLEDSAVYLCAGQPQPNTEAFFGQGTRLTVV.

The chain employs TRBV6-6 and TRBJ1-1; D gene uncertain. V gave up 3 bases and J gave up 3 bases, with 14 bases separating them. Germline CDR1 reads MNHNY; CDR2 reads SVGAGI (reference sequence). The CDR3 runs 15 residues. The CDR3 DNA reads TGTGCCAGCAGTTATATGGGGTTTAGGGACACTGAAGCTTTCTTT. Translating gives CASSYMGFRDTEAFF.

In its sample, this clone was seen a few times. V usage is TRBV30 and J usage is TRBJ1-1; 9 nucleotides match TRBD1. This CDR3 has 17 amino acids. CDR1 is GTSNPN and CDR2 is SVGIG in the germline V gene (reference sequence). J was trimmed by 4 bases and V by 0 bases; bases with no gene match: 12. The CDR3 is CAWSVGGQGWWSTEAFF. As DNA, the CDR3 is TGTGCCTGGAGTGTAGGGGGACAGGGCTGGTGGAGCACTGAAGCTTTCTTT.

This clone was seen a handful of times. The chain employs TRBV19 and TRBJ2-1, with D possibly matching TRBD2 (6 bases). The CDR3 length is 13 residues. The V and J ends lost 6 bases and 5 bases respectively, with 11 bases between them. Germline V lookup: CDR1 LNHDA, CDR2 SQIVND (reference sequence). The CDR3 DNA is TGTGCCAGTAGCCCGACTAGAGACAATGAGCAGTTCTTC. Its protein product is CASSPTRDNEQFF.

This clone was detected a few times. J is TRBJ1-2 and V is TRBV30; D uncertain. Trimming took 2 bases from V and 5 from J, leaving 12 bases between them. The germline gives CDR1 GTSNPN, CDR2 SVGIG (reference sequence). The CDR3 is 13 residues long. DNA of the CDR3: TGTGCCTGGAGTAATACGGGAGTGTATGGCTACACCTTC. Its translation is CAWSNTGVYGYTF.

This clone was seen only a few times. The chain joins TRBV30 to TRBJ1-3, with D possibly matching TRBD1 (6 bases). The CDR3 sequence is 13 residues long. Germline V lookup: CDR1 GTSNPN, CDR2 SVGIG (reference sequence). V lost 1 base and J lost 4, with 8 bases in between. The CDR3 sequence is CAWSGTEGNTIYF. The CDR3 DNA reads as TGTGCCTGGAGTGGGACAGAAGGAAACACCATATATTTT.

V is TRBV28 and J is TRBJ1-3; D unresolved. Germline CDR1 is MDHEN and CDR2 is SYDVKM. The ends were cut back, 8 bases at V and 2 bases at J, with 16 bases in the middle. CDR3 size: 15 residues. CDR3 nucleotide sequence: TGTGCCAGCTCGGGAGCCGGGGTAGCTGGAAACACCATATATTTT. It encodes CASSGAGVAGNTIYF.

This clone was seen ten or more times. The chain's CDR3 is CASSFGSNNSPLHF. The CDR3 coding sequence is TGTGCCAGCAGCTTCGGGAGTAATAATTCACCCCTCCACTTT. This chain uses TRBV7-3 with TRBJ1-6; no clear D. Germline V gene data show CDR1 as SGHTA and CDR2 as FQGTGA. The CDR3 contains 14 residues. The ends were cut back, 3 bases at V and 5 bases at J, with 8 bases in the middle.

This clone appeared a few times. The chain has TRBV9 and TRBJ2-3; no reliable D call. There are 11 residues in the CDR3. The V gene lost 4 bases and the J gene lost 2 bases, with 2 bases spanning the gap. Germline values: CDR1 SGDLS, CDR2 YYNGEE. CDR3 DNA: TGTGCCAGCAGCTCCACAGATACGCAGTATTTT. Translation gives CASSSTDTQYF.

This rearrangement joins TRBV6-1 to TRBJ2-3, with TRBD2 matching over 10 bases. From germline, CDR1 is MNHNS and CDR2 SASEGT. Unmatched junction bases numbered 3, after V lost 2 bases and J lost 4 bases. The CDR3 loop spans 15 amino acids. The CDR3 sequence is CASSELAGAADTQYF. CDR3 DNA: TGTGCCAGCAGTGAACTAGCGGGGGCCGCAGATACGCAGTATTTT.

This clone was detected a few times. V usage is TRBV27 and J usage is TRBJ1-2; TRBD1 aligns across 7 bases. The germline CDR1 and CDR2 sequences are MNHEY and SMNVEV (reference sequence). CDR3 length: 11 residues. J gave up 10 bases and V 4 bases, and 3 bases lay outside the gene matches. The CDR3 coding sequence is TGTGCCAGCAGTTCGACAGGGAACTACACCTTC. It encodes CASSSTGNYTF.

The J gene is TRBJ2-7, the V gene TRBV9; D gene uncertain. The CDR3 runs to 15 residues. Germline loops: CDR1 SGDLS, CDR2 YYNGEE. The germline V and J ends were trimmed by 2 bases and 5 bases, with 17 bases remaining between them. CDR3 in amino acids: CASSVEPHVRDEQYF. Here the CDR3 DNA reads TGTGCCAGCAGCGTTGAACCCCACGTGCGCGACGAGCAGTACTTC.

The chain employs TRBV6-1 and TRBJ1-2; perhaps TRBD1 as D (6 bases). With 6 bases removed from V and 4 bases from J, the gap between germline ends came to 15 bases. This CDR3 spans 14 amino acids. CDR1 is MNHNS, CDR2 SASEGT, per germline. CDR3 loop: CASRHTGFIYGYTF. The CDR3 nucleotides read TGTGCCAGCAGGCACACAGGGTTCATCTATGGCTACACCTTC.

This clone was counted only a few times. The junction does not match germline at one end; this may be a read error. The chain recombines TRBV4-1 with TRBJ2-1; 13 positions match TRBD2. CDR3 length: 15 amino acids. The germline gives CDR1 MGHRA, CDR2 YSYEKL. The CDR3 DNA sequence: TGTGCCAGCAGCCAAGGGACTAGCGGGGACAATGAGCAGTTCTTC. Residues: CASSQGTSGDNEQFF.

This clone was seen a handful of times. In nucleotides, the CDR3 is TGTGCCAGCAGCGTAGTTTCGAGCGTCTTCTACAATGAGCAGTTCTTC. Translation gives CASSVVSSVFYNEQFF. The chain couples TRBV9 to TRBJ2-1; D unclear. The CDR3 is 16 amino acids. Germline V gene lookup returns CDR1 SGDLS and CDR2 YYNGEE. V lost 0 bases and J 3 bases, leaving 13 bases between the germline ends.

This clone was detected many times. The CDR3 sequence: CASSAVARDRGYGYTF. The CDR3 coding sequence is TGTGCCAGCAGCGCGGTCGCCCGGGACAGGGGGTACGGCTACACCTTC. V is TRBV9 and J is TRBJ1-2; 11 nucleotides align to TRBD1. The CDR3 covers 16 residues. In germline, CDR1 is SGDLS, CDR2 YYNGEE. Trimming took 3 bases from V and 8 from J; bases not matched to a gene: 12.

This clone has more than one count but fewer than ten. The chain combines TRBV30 with TRBJ1-2, with TRBD1 matching over 8 bases. V lost 1 base to trimming and J lost 0 bases; unmatched junction nucleotides: 4. The CDR3 has 15 amino acids. In germline, CDR1 is GTSNPN, CDR2 SVGIG (reference sequence). CDR3 bases: TGTGCCTGGAGTGCGGGGACAGGCACTAACTATGGCTACACCTTC. Translating it yields CAWSAGTGTNYGYTF.

The chain has TRBV7-3 and TRBJ2-1; D is undetermined. Trimming cost V 0 bases and J 11 bases, with 14 bases left between them. Germline V gene data show CDR1 as SGHTA and CDR2 as FQGTGA. The CDR3 covers 14 residues. CDR3 sequence: CASSLTRSPPQQFF. The CDR3 nucleotides read TGTGCCAGCAGCTTAACGAGGAGCCCGCCCCAGCAGTTCTTC.

There are a few counts of this clone. The V call is TRBV19, the J call TRBJ2-5, with a possible D match to TRBD2 (6 bases). CDR1 and CDR2 from the germline V gene are LNHDA and SQIVND (reference sequence). The V gene lost 4 bases and the J gene lost 5 bases, with 11 bases spanning the gap. The CDR3 length is 13 residues. CDR3 sequence (DNA): TGTGCCAGTAGTACAGGGAGGCGGGAGACCCAGTACTTC. Protein product: CASSTGRRETQYF.

The V gene is TRBV4-1, the J gene TRBJ2-7, with 9 positions matching TRBD2. Trimming at V came to 4 bases and at J to 4 bases, leaving 2 bases not matched to a gene. This CDR3 has 13 residues. The germline CDR1 and CDR2 sequences are MGHRA and YSYEKL. The CDR3 is CASSLTSGYEQYF. CDR3 nucleotides: TGCGCCAGCAGCCTGACTAGCGGTTACGAGCAGTACTTC.

The chain has TRBV5-1 and TRBJ2-5; possible D gene TRBD1, 6 bases. This CDR3 spans 15 amino acids. The germline V and J ends were trimmed by 4 bases and 7 bases, with 20 bases remaining between them. CDR1 is SGHRS and CDR2 is YFSETQ in the germline V gene. In nucleotides, the CDR3 is TGCGCCAGCAGCATATCAGGGGAACCAAGGCGGACCCAGTACTTC. Protein product: CASSISGEPRRTQYF.

The table lists this clone with a few counts. The chain combines TRBV5-1 with TRBJ1-5, with 10 nucleotides matching TRBD1. The V and J ends lost 4 bases and 6 bases, in that order; junction bases with no gene match: 10. Germline CDR1 is SGHRS and CDR2 is YFSETQ. CDR3 length equals 16 residues. The CDR3 sequence: CASSPDPGTGVQPQHF. As DNA, the CDR3 is TGCGCCAGCAGCCCCGACCCCGGGACAGGGGTTCAGCCCCAGCATTTT.

J is TRBJ2-1 and V is TRBV5-1; TRBD1 matches at 9 bases. This CDR3 comprises 15 residues. Germline CDR1 SGHRS, CDR2 YFSETQ. V lost 4 bases, J lost 0 bases, and 2 bases stayed unmatched. In DNA, the CDR3 is TGCGCCAGCAGCAGACAGGGGGGCTCCTACAATGAGCAGTTCTTC. Translated, it gives CASSRQGGSYNEQFF.